These T cell receptor beta chains were read from a single sample in a study of post-analysis software for immune sequencing data. TCRdb fed the PCR reads into MiXCR, producing one record per CDR3 protein. The sample holds hundreds of thousands of distinct CDR3 sequences, roughly two fifths seen once. What was sequenced was blood. The receptors here all came from a girl between 10 and 17 years old with multiple sclerosis. CDR3s include the opening cysteine and the closing phenylalanine or tryptophan. Fields, in order: D gene, J gene, V gene, clone size, CDR3 DNA, CDR3 protein. The D gene is left open where the match is weak. A row's size may be missing; if present it is once, few, many or a size class.

D gene: NA; J gene: TRBJ2-5; V gene: TRBV27; clone size: few; CDR3 DNA: TGTGCCAGCGCGTGGGCAGAGACCCAGTACTTC; CDR3 protein: CASAWAETQYF
D gene: NA; J gene: TRBJ2-6; V gene: TRBV29-1; clone size: few; CDR3 DNA: TGCAGCGTGGACCTTTCTGGGGCCAACGTCCTGACTTTC; CDR3 protein: CSVDLSGANVLTF
D gene: NA; J gene: TRBJ1-2; V gene: TRBV7-2; clone size: few; CDR3 DNA: TGTGCCAGCAGCCCCCCCCATGCGAACTATGGCTACACCTTC; CDR3 protein: CASSPPHANYGYTF
D gene: TRBD1; J gene: TRBJ1-2; V gene: TRBV10-3; clone size: NA; CDR3 DNA: TGTGCCATCAGTGTCGGACAGGGGGATAACTATGGCTACACCTTC; CDR3 protein: CAISVGQGDNYGYTF
D gene: TRBD2; J gene: TRBJ2-7; V gene: TRBV6-2/TRBV6-3; clone size: NA; CDR3 DNA: TGTGCCAGCGTTCTAGCGGGAGCTAGCGAGCAGTACTTC; CDR3 protein: CASVLAGASEQYF
D gene: NA; J gene: TRBJ2-7; V gene: TRBV7-9; clone size: NA; CDR3 DNA: TGTGCCAGCAGCCGCCGCGGGGAGGCTTCTGACGAGCAGTACTTC; CDR3 protein: CASSRRGEASDEQYF
D gene: TRBD2; J gene: TRBJ2-3; V gene: TRBV12-3/TRBV12-4; clone size: few; CDR3 DNA: TGTGCCAGCACCCCAGCGGGAATTACCGATACGCAGTATTTT; CDR3 protein: CASTPAGITDTQYF
D gene: NA; J gene: TRBJ2-6; V gene: TRBV12-3/TRBV12-4; clone size: few; CDR3 DNA: TGTGCCAGCAGTCCTACAGTCGCCTCTGGGGCCAACGTCCTGACTTTC; CDR3 protein: CASSPTVASGANVLTF
D gene: NA; J gene: TRBJ2-7; V gene: TRBV10-2; clone size: NA; CDR3 DNA: TGCGCCAGCAGTGAGTCCAGGTTTGCCTACGAGCAGTACTTC; CDR3 protein: CASSESRFAYEQYF
D gene: NA; J gene: TRBJ1-1; V gene: TRBV25-1; clone size: NA; CDR3 DNA: TGTGCCAGCACCCAGCCAGGTTCCATGAACACTGAAGCTTTCTTT; CDR3 protein: CASTQPGSMNTEAFF
D gene: NA; J gene: TRBJ2-3; V gene: TRBV21-1; clone size: NA; CDR3 DNA: TGTGCCAGCAGCAAACGACACCCCCGAGTTGGCACAGATACGCAGTATTTT; CDR3 protein: CASSKRHPRVGTDTQYF
D gene: NA; J gene: TRBJ2-7; V gene: TRBV15; clone size: few; CDR3 DNA: TGTGCCACCAGCCCCGCGGCTGGAAAGTACGAGCAGTACTTC; CDR3 protein: CATSPAAGKYEQYF
D gene: NA; J gene: TRBJ1-2; V gene: TRBV5-1; clone size: once; CDR3 DNA: TGCGCCAGCAGCTTGGAGGGCCGGCACTATGGCTACACCTTC; CDR3 protein: CASSLEGRHYGYTF
D gene: NA; J gene: TRBJ2-7; V gene: TRBV5-1; clone size: NA; CDR3 DNA: TGCGCCAGCAGCTTGGAGGGCGGCAGAACCTACGAGCAGTACTTC; CDR3 protein: CASSLEGGRTYEQYF
D gene: TRBD2; J gene: TRBJ2-7; V gene: TRBV6-1; clone size: NA; CDR3 DNA: TGTGCCAGCAGTTGGACTAGAGGCGAGCAGTACTTC; CDR3 protein: CASSWTRGEQYF
D gene: TRBD1; J gene: TRBJ1-1; V gene: TRBV27; clone size: few; CDR3 DNA: TGTGCCAGCAGCGGGACAGGGGTCACTGAAGCTTTCTTT; CDR3 protein: CASSGTGVTEAFF
D gene: NA; J gene: TRBJ1-2; V gene: TRBV10-3; clone size: few; CDR3 DNA: TGTGCCATCAGTGCAGGGAACAGTGGCTACACCTTC; CDR3 protein: CAISAGNSGYTF
D gene: NA; J gene: TRBJ2-5; V gene: TRBV9; clone size: few; CDR3 DNA: TGTGCCAGCAGCGTAGGGTCAGGGACCGTCGGACGAGAGACCCAGTACTTC; CDR3 protein: CASSVGSGTVGRETQYF
D gene: NA; J gene: TRBJ1-2; V gene: TRBV10-3; clone size: NA; CDR3 DNA: TGTGCCATCAGGAACGGGGTGATGGGCTATGGCTACACCTTC; CDR3 protein: CAIRNGVMGYGYTF
D gene: TRBD2; J gene: TRBJ2-5; V gene: TRBV4-1; clone size: NA; CDR3 DNA: TGCGCCAGCAGCCTTTCGGGACTAGCCTCGAGAGAGCAGTACTTC; CDR3 protein: CASSLSGLASREQYF
D gene: TRBD2; J gene: TRBJ2-4; V gene: TRBV20-1; clone size: NA; CDR3 DNA: TGCAGTGCTAGAGATTTAGCGGGAGGCCTGAAAAGCATTCAGTACTTC; CDR3 protein: CSARDLAGGLKSIQYF
D gene: TRBD1; J gene: TRBJ2-7; V gene: TRBV12-3/TRBV12-4; clone size: NA; CDR3 DNA: TGTGCCAGCAGTCCCCTATACTGGACAGGGTTCATCTACGAGCAGTACTTC; CDR3 protein: CASSPLYWTGFIYEQYF
D gene: NA; J gene: TRBJ2-7; V gene: TRBV12-3/TRBV12-4; clone size: few; CDR3 DNA: TGTGCCAGCAGTTTTCAGGCGTCGGACGAGCAGTACTTC; CDR3 protein: CASSFQASDEQYF
D gene: NA; J gene: TRBJ2-6; V gene: TRBV6-5; clone size: NA; CDR3 DNA: TGTGCCAGCAGATGGGCCCCCTCCTCTGGGGCCAACGTCCTGACTTTC; CDR3 protein: CASRWAPSSGANVLTF
D gene: NA; J gene: TRBJ2-1; V gene: TRBV6-2/TRBV6-3; clone size: NA; CDR3 DNA: TGTGCCAGCAAGGACAGTACCTACAATGAGCAGTTCTTC; CDR3 protein: CASKDSTYNEQFF